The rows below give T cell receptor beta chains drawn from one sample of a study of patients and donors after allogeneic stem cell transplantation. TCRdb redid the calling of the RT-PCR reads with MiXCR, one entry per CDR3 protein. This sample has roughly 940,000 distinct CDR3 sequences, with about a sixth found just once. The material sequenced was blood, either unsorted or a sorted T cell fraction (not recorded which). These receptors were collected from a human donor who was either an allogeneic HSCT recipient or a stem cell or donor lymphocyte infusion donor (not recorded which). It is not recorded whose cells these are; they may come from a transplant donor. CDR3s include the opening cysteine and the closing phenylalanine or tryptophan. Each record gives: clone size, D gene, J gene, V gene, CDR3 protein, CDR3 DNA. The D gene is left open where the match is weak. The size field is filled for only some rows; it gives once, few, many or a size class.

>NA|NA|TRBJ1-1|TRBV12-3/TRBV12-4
CASGGEWNTEAFF
TGTGCCAGCGGGGGCGAGTGGAACACTGAAGCTTTCTTT
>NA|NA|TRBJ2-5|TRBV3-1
CASGRLGEGTQYF
TGTGCCAGCGGGCGACTAGGGGAAGGGACCCAGTACTTC
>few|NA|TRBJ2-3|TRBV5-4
CASTRTGTDTQYF
TGTGCCAGCACCCGGACAGGCACAGATACGCAGTATTTT
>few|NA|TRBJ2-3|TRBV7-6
CASSLARLDTQYF
TGTGCCAGCAGCTTAGCCCGATTGGATACGCAGTATTTT
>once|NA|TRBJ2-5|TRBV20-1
CSASRERETQYF
TGCAGTGCTAGCCGGGAGAGGGAGACCCAGTACTTC
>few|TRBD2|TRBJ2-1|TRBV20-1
CSAPRLAGIGDEQFF
TGCAGTGCTCCGCGACTAGCGGGAATTGGAGATGAGCAGTTCTTC
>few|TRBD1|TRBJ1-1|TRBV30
CAWSTGGAGLAFF
TGTGCCTGGTCTACAGGGGGCGCGGGATTAGCTTTCTTT
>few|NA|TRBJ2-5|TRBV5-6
CASSFQGPETQYF
TGTGCCAGCAGCTTTCAGGGTCCAGAGACCCAGTACTTC
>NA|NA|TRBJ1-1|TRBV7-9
CASSLPPGQEAFF
TGTGCCAGCAGCCTACCTCCGGGACAAGAAGCTTTCTTT
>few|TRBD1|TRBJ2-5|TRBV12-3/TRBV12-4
CASSPQGAGETQYF
TGTGCCAGCAGTCCACAGGGGGCTGGGGAGACCCAGTACTTC
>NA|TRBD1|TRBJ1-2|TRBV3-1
CASSQTATGGRGYTF
TGTGCCAGCAGCCAAACCGCGACAGGGGGCCGCGGCTACACCTTC
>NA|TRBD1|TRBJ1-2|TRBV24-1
CATSDSGTGGYGYTF
TGTGCCACCAGTGATTCCGGGACAGGGGGCTATGGCTACACCTTC
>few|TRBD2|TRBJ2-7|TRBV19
CASSISGRVDEQYF
TGTGCCAGTAGTATAAGCGGGAGGGTGGACGAGCAGTACTTC
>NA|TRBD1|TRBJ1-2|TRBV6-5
CASSYGQGARGYTF
TGTGCCAGCAGTTACGGACAGGGGGCGCGGGGCTACACCTTC
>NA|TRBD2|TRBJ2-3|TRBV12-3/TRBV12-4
CASRTLAGASDTQYF
TGTGCCAGCAGGACCCTAGCGGGAGCATCAGATACGCAGTATTTT
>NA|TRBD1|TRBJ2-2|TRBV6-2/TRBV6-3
CASSYYGRGPSGELFF
TGTGCCAGCAGTTATTACGGCAGGGGGCCCTCCGGGGAGCTGTTTTTT
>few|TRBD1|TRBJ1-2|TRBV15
CATSRDRDRGYFTF
TGTGCCACCAGCAGAGATCGGGACAGGGGTTATTTCACCTTC
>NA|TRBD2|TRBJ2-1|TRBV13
CASLKGGGRVRQFF
TGTGCCAGCCTTAAAGGTGGCGGGAGAGTTCGGCAGTTCTTC
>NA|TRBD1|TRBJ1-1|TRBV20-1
CSARGDRKTKAFF
TGCAGTGCTAGGGGGGACAGAAAAACTAAAGCTTTCTTT
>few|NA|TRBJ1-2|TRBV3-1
CASSHNIRVGSPYGYTF
TGTGCCAGCAGCCACAACATAAGAGTGGGGTCCCCCTATGGCTACACCTTC
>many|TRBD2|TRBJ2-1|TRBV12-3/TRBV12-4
CASSSAGGPGNEQFF
TGTGCCAGCAGTTCAGCGGGGGGGCCGGGTAATGAGCAGTTCTTC
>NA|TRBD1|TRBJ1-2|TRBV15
CATNDRGRGYTF
TGTGCCACCAATGACAGGGGTCGTGGCTACACCTTC
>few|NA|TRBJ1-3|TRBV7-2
CASSPKGTQNTIYF
TGTGCCAGCAGTCCAAAGGGGACTCAAAACACCATATATTTT
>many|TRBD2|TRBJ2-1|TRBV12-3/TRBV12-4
CASSLRRGGGNEQFF
TGTGCCAGCAGTTTACGGCGGGGGGGCGGGAATGAGCAGTTCTTC
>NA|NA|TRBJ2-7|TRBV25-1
CASSEYRGRHSF
TGTGCCAGCAGTGAATATCGAGGTCGCCACTCATTC
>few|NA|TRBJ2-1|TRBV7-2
CASSLRQSGGNEQFF
TGTGCCAGCAGCCTGAGACAGAGTGGGGGCAATGAGCAGTTCTTC
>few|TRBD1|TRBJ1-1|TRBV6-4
CASRGDSEAFF
TGTGCCAGCAGGGGGGACAGTGAAGCTTTCTTT
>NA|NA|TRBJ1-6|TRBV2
CASSEVGASYNSPLHF
TGTGCCAGCAGTGAAGTCGGGGCCTCCTATAATTCACCCCTCCACTTT
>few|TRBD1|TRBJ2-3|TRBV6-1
CASSPTGAVTDTQYF
TGTGCCAGCAGTCCCACAGGGGCGGTTACAGATACGCAGTATTTT
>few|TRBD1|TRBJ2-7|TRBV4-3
CASSPGTGAVREQYF
TGCGCCAGCAGCCCGGGGACAGGAGCGGTAAGGGAGCAGTACTTC
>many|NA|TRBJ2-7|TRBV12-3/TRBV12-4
CASSTLEYEQYF
TGTGCCAGCAGTACTCTAGAATACGAGCAGTACTTC
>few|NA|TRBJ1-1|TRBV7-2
CASSLSALLNTEAFF
TGTGCCAGCAGCTTAAGCGCGTTGTTGAACACTGAAGCTTTCTTT
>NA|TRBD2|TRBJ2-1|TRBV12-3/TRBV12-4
CASSFVLALNEQFF
TGTGCCAGCAGTTTTGTACTAGCGTTGAATGAGCAGTTCTTC
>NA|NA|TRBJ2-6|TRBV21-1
CASTGRMSSGANVLTF
TGTGCCAGCACGGGACGGATGAGCTCTGGGGCCAACGTCCTGACTTTC
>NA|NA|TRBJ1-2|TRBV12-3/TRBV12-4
CASNRARGGYTF
TGTGCCAGCAATAGGGCGAGGGGCGGCTACACCTTC
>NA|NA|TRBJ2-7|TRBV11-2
CASSSKASEQYF
TGTGCCAGCAGCTCCAAAGCCTCCGAGCAGTACTTC
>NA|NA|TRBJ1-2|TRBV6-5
CASSSGLPDYGYTF
TGTGCCAGCAGTTCCGGTTTGCCGGACTATGGCTACACCTTC
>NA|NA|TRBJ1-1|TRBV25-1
CASTVGGLTEAFF
TGTGCCAGCACCGTTGGGGGGCTCACTGAAGCTTTCTTT
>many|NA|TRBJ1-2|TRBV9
CASSVGAATLYGYTF
TGTGCCAGCAGCGTAGGGGCGGCTACCCTCTATGGCTACACCTTC
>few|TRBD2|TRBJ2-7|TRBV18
CASSPPVLAGVWEQYF
TGTGCCAGCTCACCACCGGTACTAGCGGGGGTGTGGGAGCAGTACTTC
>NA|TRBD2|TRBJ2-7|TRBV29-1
CSVLEREGRSYEQYF
TGCAGCGTTTTGGAGCGGGAGGGCCGGTCCTACGAGCAGTACTTC
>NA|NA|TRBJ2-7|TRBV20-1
CSAGDEGEQYF
TGCAGTGCTGGGGACGAAGGTGAGCAGTACTTC
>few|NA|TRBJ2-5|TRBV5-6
CASSQPGVPSITQYF
TGTGCCAGCAGCCAACCCGGAGTTCCTTCTATCACCCAGTACTTC
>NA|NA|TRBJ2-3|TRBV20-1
CSVVEGSRHTDTQYF
TGCAGTGTCGTAGAGGGCAGCAGACACACAGATACGCAGTATTTT
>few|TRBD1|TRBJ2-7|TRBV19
CASSTGQGMDEQYF
TGTGCCAGTAGTACCGGACAGGGAATGGACGAGCAGTACTTC
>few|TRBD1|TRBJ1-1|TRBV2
CASRDHRGTEAFF
TGTGCCAGCAGAGACCACAGGGGCACTGAAGCTTTCTTT
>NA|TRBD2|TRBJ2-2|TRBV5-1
CASSPRGPGGNTGELFF
TGCGCCAGCAGCCCGAGGGGACCGGGGGGAAACACCGGGGAGCTGTTTTTT
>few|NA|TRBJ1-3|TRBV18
CASSQGRSGNTIYF
TGTGCCAGCTCACAGGGCCGCTCTGGAAACACCATATATTTT
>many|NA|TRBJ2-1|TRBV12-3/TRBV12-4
CATPVTSQEQFF
TGTGCCACCCCAGTAACAAGTCAGGAGCAGTTCTTC
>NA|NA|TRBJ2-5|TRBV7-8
CASSWGSKSPETQYF
TGTGCCAGCAGCTGGGGTAGCAAGTCCCCAGAGACCCAGTACTTC
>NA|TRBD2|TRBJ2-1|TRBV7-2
CASSLIAGRSEQFF
TGTGCCAGCAGCTTAATAGCGGGCCGCAGTGAGCAGTTCTTC
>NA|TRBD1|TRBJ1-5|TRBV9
CASSVGPGQEAHF
TGTGCCAGCAGCGTAGGTCCGGGACAGGAGGCGCATTTT
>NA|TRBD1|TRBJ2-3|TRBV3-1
CASSQRDRDTDTQYF
TGTGCCAGCAGCCAACGGGACAGGGACACAGATACGCAGTATTTT
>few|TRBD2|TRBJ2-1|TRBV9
CASSSTSGLSYNEQFF
TGTGCCAGCAGCTCCACTAGCGGGCTCTCCTACAATGAGCAGTTCTTC
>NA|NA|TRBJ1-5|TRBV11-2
CASSWGGGHNQPQHF
TGTGCCAGCAGCTGGGGGGGCGGACACAATCAGCCCCAGCATTTT